A single sample is the source of the 10 T cell receptor beta chains below, sequenced in a study of radiation and T cells in renal cell carcinoma (dated by TCRdb to about 2020). Sample time point, as interpreted from the label and publication: baseline pretreatment blood. The treatment or condition label of this sample denotes: 15 Gy SBRT to primary tumor, nephrectomy 4 weeks later. The method was the immunoSEQ multiplex PCR assay. TCRdb took this table from immuneACCESS and kept in-frame rearrangements with V and J called. Such tables lack part of the clones; where checked against another copy, unresolved V genes explain under half of the gap, and the rest is unexplained. This sample lists 110,000 to 150,000 clones; 83% were detected once. The top ten constitute roughly 23% of the sample. The source material was blood, sampled from a patient whose treatment included radiotherapy and nephrectomy. These receptors all come from a woman in her forties or fifties with renal cell carcinoma.

J is TRBJ2-4 and V is TRBV5-4; D is ambiguous. V was clipped by 1 base and J by 5 bases, with 13 bases between them. CDR1 is SGHNT, CDR2 YYREEE, per germline (reference sequence). The CDR3 runs 15 residues. Here the CDR3 reads CASSLFIQGENIQYF. CDR3 nucleotides: TGTGCCAGCAGCTTGTTCATCCAAGGAGAAAACATTCAGTACTTC. The full variable domain, its missing parts supplied by reference TRBV5-4 and TRBJ2-4, is ETGVTQSPTHLIKTRGQQVTLRCSSQSGHNTVSWYQQALGQGPQFIFQYYREEENGRGNFPPRFSGLQFPNYSSELNVNALELDDSALYLCASSLFIQGENIQYFGAGTRLSVL.

This chain uses TRBV27 with TRBJ1-2, with D tentatively TRBD1 (5 bases). Trimming pared 3 bases from V and 14 bases from J, leaving 19 bases between. This CDR3 is built from 13 residues. In germline, CDR1 is MNHEY, CDR2 SMNVEV (reference sequence). Here the CDR3 DNA reads TGTGCCAGCAGTTTGGGCCAGATCGGGGGAAAAACCTTC. This encodes CASSLGQIGGKTF.

J is TRBJ2-7 and V is TRBV7-2; no reliable D call. The germline gives CDR1 SGHTA, CDR2 FQGNSA. This CDR3 has 13 residues. The V end lost 5 bases, the J end lost 4 bases, and 12 bases lay between the germline ends. The CDR3: CASSPDRSYEQYF. The CDR3 region has the DNA TGTGCCAGCAGCCCGGATCGGAGTTACGAGCAGTACTTC. The whole variable domain, filled in from reference TRBV7-2 and TRBJ2-7, reads GAGVSQSPSNKVTEKGKDVELRCDPISGHTALYWYRQSLGQGLEFLIYFQGNSAPDKSGLPSDRFSAERTGGSVSTLTIQRTQQEDSAVYLCASSPDRSYEQYFGPGTRLTVT.

V gene TRBV27 combines with J gene TRBJ1-6; a possible D gene is TRBD1 (5 bases). Germline values: CDR1 MNHEY, CDR2 SMNVEV (reference sequence). V lost 6 bases and J lost 0, with 15 bases in between. There are 17 residues in the CDR3. CDR3 DNA: TGTGCCAGCAGGCCTTGGGGGGGGAGCTCCTATAATTCACCCCTCCACTTT. This translates into CASRPWGGSSYNSPLHF.

This chain links TRBV18 with TRBJ2-2, with 8 bases that match TRBD2. Germline lookup yields CDR1 KGHSH and CDR2 LQKENI. With V trimmed by 2 bases and J by 3 bases, 2 bases remained unmatched. The CDR3 totals 15 residues. CDR3 sequence reads: CASSPSTSDTGELFF. Here the CDR3 DNA reads TGTGCCAGCTCACCATCGACTAGCGACACCGGGGAGCTGTTTTTT. The full variable domain, in which reference TRBV18 and TRBJ2-2 provide the parts outside the CDR3, is NAGVMQNPRHLVRRRGQEARLRCSPMKGHSHVYWYRQLPEEGLKFMVYLQKENIIDESGMPKERFSAEFPKEGPSILRIQQVVRGDSAAYFCASSPSTSDTGELFFGEGSRLTVL.

The chain couples TRBV28 to TRBJ2-7; 8 nucleotides agree with TRBD2. The CDR3 sequence is 13 residues long. CDR1 and CDR2 (germline): MDHEN, SYDVKM. Trimming took 7 bases from V and 2 from J; bases not matched to a gene: 4. CDR3 loop: CASTGGVPYEQYF. The CDR3 bases are TGTGCCAGCACCGGGGGGGTCCCCTACGAGCAGTACTTC.

This clone was detected once. One end of the junction is discordant with germline, which a read error may explain. The chain joins TRBV7-7 to TRBJ2-7; a weak D match, TRBD2 (6 bases). This CDR3 has 19 amino acids. Germline lookup yields CDR1 SSHAT and CDR2 FNYEAQ (reference sequence). The CDR3 region has the DNA TGTGCTAGCAGCCACACATTCCGGCCCTTTGCGGGGATGGGGGACGAGCAGTACTTC. Protein sequence: CASSHTFRPFAGMGDEQYF.

This chain links TRBV7-9 with TRBJ2-7; TRBD1 matches 8 bases. This CDR3 region has 14 residues. Per the germline V gene, CDR1 is SEHNR and CDR2 is FQNEAQ (reference sequence). V shed 7 bases and J 3 bases; nucleotides not matched to a gene: 8. The CDR3 region is CASTPGTGGYEQYF. The DNA for the CDR3 is TGTGCCAGCACACCCGGGACAGGAGGCTACGAGCAGTACTTC.

The chain combines TRBV19 with TRBJ2-7, with 11 nucleotides matching TRBD2. The CDR3 loop spans 16 amino acids. With 4 bases clipped from V and 4 bases from J, the junction kept 9 bases outside the gene matches. CDR1 and CDR2 from the germline V gene are LNHDA and SQIVND (reference sequence). CDR3 nucleotides: TGTGCCAGTAGTAGCGGGACTAGCGGTAATCGGTACGAGCAGTACTTC. It translates to CASSSGTSGNRYEQYF.

This clone was detected many times. The chain recombines TRBV10-2 with TRBJ2-5; D possibly corresponds to TRBD1 (6 bases). Trimming removed 6 bases from V and 1 base from J, with 9 bases in between. Germline CDR1 and CDR2: WSHSY and SAAADI. This CDR3 has 13 residues. The CDR3 protein is CASRGQPQETQYF. In DNA form, the CDR3 reads TGCGCCAGCAGAGGACAGCCCCAAGAGACCCAGTACTTC.